This is a list of T cell receptor beta chains from one sample in a study of cytomegalovirus exposure and HLA in healthy donors. Measured with immunoSEQ multiplex PCR; TCRdb has only the in-frame clones, and not every one. The profile covers over 50,000 clones, with roughly 90% appearing a single time and about 1.6% taken by the ten largest. The sequenced sample was PBMCs. These receptors were taken from a man aged 30 to 39 in good health and CMV-seropositive. CDR3s include the opening cysteine and the closing phenylalanine or tryptophan. The D gene is left open where the match is weak. Clone size, where shown, is once, few, many, or a class for clones that have expanded.

J: TRBJ1-1
size: NA
V: TRBV18
D: TRBD1
CDR3: CASSPPVDRETEAFF
DNA: TGTGCCAGCTCACCACCGGTTGACAGGGAGACTGAAGCTTTCTTT

J: TRBJ1-1
size: NA
V: TRBV27
D: NA
CDR3: CASSPTGRGEAFF
DNA: TGTGCCAGCAGTCCCACGGGGAGGGGTGAAGCTTTCTTT

J: TRBJ2-5
size: NA
V: TRBV13
D: TRBD2
CDR3: CASSYGSLAHGETQYF
DNA: TGTGCCAGCAGCTACGGGTCACTAGCGCATGGGGAGACCCAGTACTTC

J: TRBJ1-1
size: NA
V: TRBV29-1
D: TRBD1
CDR3: CSVKRGRGTEAFF
DNA: TGCAGCGTTAAGAGGGGGCGAGGCACTGAAGCTTTCTTT

J: TRBJ1-5
size: NA
V: TRBV28
D: NA
CDR3: CASRRDFYSNQPQHF
DNA: TGTGCCAGCAGGCGGGATTTTTATAGCAATCAGCCCCAGCATTTT

J: TRBJ1-1
size: once
V: TRBV19
D: NA
CDR3: CASGVSWSTRLFEAFF
DNA: TGTGCCAGTGGAGTATCCTGGTCGACTCGTCTCTTTGAGGCTTTCTTT

J: TRBJ2-1
size: NA
V: TRBV30
D: NA
CDR3: CAWLDMSLDEQFF
DNA: TGTGCCTGGCTGGACATGTCGTTAGATGAGCAGTTCTTC

J: TRBJ1-3
size: NA
V: TRBV30
D: TRBD1
CDR3: CAWTGQGGNTIYF
DNA: TGTGCCTGGACGGGACAGGGTGGAAACACCATATATTTT

J: TRBJ1-1
size: NA
V: TRBV9
D: TRBD1
CDR3: CASSVGSGGQNTEAFF
DNA: TGTGCCAGCAGCGTAGGGTCAGGGGGCCAGAACACTGAAGCTTTCTTT

J: TRBJ2-7
size: NA
V: TRBV19
D: TRBD2
CDR3: CASSTTSGIGYEQYF
DNA: TGTGCCAGTAGTACCACTAGCGGGATAGGCTACGAGCAGTACTTC

J: TRBJ1-1
size: NA
V: TRBV6-1
D: NA
CDR3: CASRTGVREAFF
DNA: TGTGCCAGCAGGACAGGAGTCCGTGAAGCTTTCTTT

J: TRBJ2-7
size: NA
V: TRBV19
D: TRBD1
CDR3: CASSRGTGNYEQYF
DNA: TGTGCCAGTAGTAGGGGGACAGGGAACTACGAGCAGTACTTC

J: TRBJ1-5
size: NA
V: TRBV6-1
D: NA
CDR3: CASSWGGNQPQHF
DNA: TGTGCCAGCAGCTGGGGGGGCAATCAGCCCCAGCATTTT

J: TRBJ2-7
size: NA
V: TRBV18
D: NA
CDR3: CASSPDLAYEQYF
DNA: TGTGCCAGCTCACCCGACCTAGCCTACGAGCAGTACTTC

J: TRBJ2-3
size: NA
V: TRBV10-3
D: NA
CDR3: CAISEPLFHTQYF
DNA: TGTGCCATCAGTGAGCCCCTTTTTCATACGCAGTATTTT

J: TRBJ1-4
size: NA
V: TRBV28
D: NA
CDR3: CASSLTGGRNEKLFF
DNA: TGTGCCAGCAGTTTGACGGGCGGGAGAAATGAAAAACTGTTTTTT

J: TRBJ1-5
size: NA
V: TRBV4-1
D: NA
CDR3: CASSLSRQADNQPQHF
DNA: TGCGCCAGCAGCCTTTCGAGACAGGCGGACAATCAGCCCCAGCATTTT

J: TRBJ2-2
size: once
V: TRBV28
D: NA
CDR3: CASSRMTGTTGELFF
DNA: TGTGCCAGCAGCCGTATGACAGGAACCACCGGGGAGCTGTTTTTT

J: TRBJ2-6
size: few
V: TRBV6-6
D: NA
CDR3: CASRTVGAGANVLTF
DNA: TGTGCCAGCAGGACTGTAGGGGCTGGGGCCAACGTCCTGACTTTC

J: TRBJ1-1
size: NA
V: TRBV7-6
D: NA
CDR3: CASSFRGWDTEAFF
DNA: TGTGCCAGCAGCTTCAGGGGATGGGACACTGAAGCTTTCTTT

J: TRBJ1-1
size: NA
V: TRBV6-4
D: NA
CDR3: CASSLNLNDEAFF
DNA: TGTGCCAGCAGTCTTAACCTAAACGATGAAGCTTTCTTT

J: TRBJ2-7
size: NA
V: TRBV7-2
D: TRBD2
CDR3: CASSLGPGGTYEQYF
DNA: TGTGCCAGCAGCTTAGGTCCGGGAGGAACCTACGAGCAGTACTTC

J: TRBJ2-4
size: NA
V: TRBV6-5
D: NA
CDR3: CASQPAGLENIQYF
DNA: TGTGCCAGCCAACCCGCGGGGCTGGAAAACATTCAGTACTTC

J: TRBJ1-3
size: NA
V: TRBV5-6
D: NA
CDR3: CASSFVGRSGNTIYF
DNA: TGTGCCAGCAGCTTTGTCGGTCGCTCTGGAAACACCATATATTTT

J: TRBJ1-5
size: few
V: TRBV6-6
D: NA
CDR3: CASSTPLVVSNQPQHF
DNA: TGTGCCAGCAGTACCCCCCTAGTGGTTAGCAATCAGCCCCAGCATTTT

J: TRBJ2-3
size: few
V: TRBV13
D: TRBD2
CDR3: CASSTTSVPDTQYF
DNA: TGTGCCAGCAGCACCACTAGCGTCCCAGATACGCAGTATTTT

J: TRBJ1-1
size: NA
V: TRBV7-9
D: TRBD1
CDR3: CASSQDRGSNTEAFF
DNA: TGTGCCAGCAGCCAGGACAGGGGGTCGAACACTGAAGCTTTCTTT

J: TRBJ2-1
size: NA
V: TRBV5-1
D: NA
CDR3: CASSLNGADYNEQFF
DNA: TGCGCCAGCAGCTTGAATGGCGCGGACTACAATGAGCAGTTCTTC

J: TRBJ1-6
size: NA
V: TRBV21-1
D: NA
CDR3: CASSKRRENSPLHF
DNA: TGTGCCAGCAGCAAAAGAAGGGAGAATTCACCCCTCCACTTT

J: TRBJ1-5
size: NA
V: TRBV19
D: NA
CDR3: CASCQGNQPQHF
DNA: TGTGCCAGTTGTCAGGGGAATCAGCCCCAGCATTTT

J: TRBJ2-7
size: NA
V: TRBV30
D: NA
CDR3: CAWSVGGDEQYF
DNA: TGTGCCTGGAGTGTAGGCGGGGACGAGCAGTACTTC

J: TRBJ2-3
size: NA
V: TRBV5-1
D: TRBD2
CDR3: CASTKGLAGDRDTQYF
DNA: TGCGCCAGCACCAAAGGACTAGCGGGAGATCGGGATACGCAGTATTTT

J: TRBJ2-1
size: NA
V: TRBV5-6
D: TRBD2
CDR3: CASRLGLAGVGEQFF
DNA: TGTGCCAGCAGATTGGGACTAGCGGGAGTCGGTGAGCAGTTCTTC

J: TRBJ1-1
size: NA
V: TRBV9
D: NA
CDR3: CASSVAPLNTEAFF
DNA: TGTGCCAGCAGCGTAGCCCCTTTGAACACTGAAGCTTTCTTT

J: TRBJ2-4
size: NA
V: TRBV4-2
D: NA
CDR3: CASSQESALRGGNIQYF
DNA: TGTGCCAGCAGCCAAGAATCGGCCTTAAGGGGTGGAAACATTCAGTACTTC

J: TRBJ2-2
size: NA
V: TRBV6-5
D: TRBD1
CDR3: CASSYRQGEWSGELFF
DNA: TGTGCCAGCAGTTACCGACAGGGGGAGTGGTCCGGGGAGCTGTTTTTT

J: TRBJ1-1
size: NA
V: TRBV7-9
D: NA
CDR3: CASSLYSNGNTEAFF
DNA: TGTGCCAGCAGCTTATATAGCAATGGGAACACTGAAGCTTTCTTT

J: TRBJ1-1
size: once
V: TRBV7-9
D: NA
CDR3: CASSPWGDLGEAFF
DNA: TGTGCCAGCAGCCCCTGGGGGGACCTCGGTGAAGCTTTCTTT

J: TRBJ2-1
size: NA
V: TRBV4-2
D: TRBD2
CDR3: CASSKPGTSGTTPNEQFF
DNA: TGTGCCAGCAGCAAACCCGGGACTAGCGGGACTACCCCCAATGAGCAGTTCTTC

J: TRBJ2-3
size: once
V: TRBV19
D: NA
CDR3: CASSITASFTDTQYF
DNA: TGTGCCAGTAGTATCACGGCTAGCTTCACAGATACGCAGTATTTT

J: TRBJ1-1
size: NA
V: TRBV6-6
D: NA
CDR3: CASSYSPGMGEAFF
DNA: TGTGCCAGCAGTTACTCGCCGGGAATGGGCGAAGCTTTCTTT

J: TRBJ2-7
size: NA
V: TRBV27
D: NA
CDR3: CASSLRDTSYEQYF
DNA: TGTGCCAGCAGTCTCCGGGACACCTCCTACGAGCAGTACTTC

J: TRBJ2-2
size: NA
V: TRBV30
D: NA
CDR3: CAWSVRSTGELFF
DNA: TGTGCCTGGAGTGTAAGGAGCACCGGGGAGCTGTTTTTT

J: TRBJ2-1
size: NA
V: TRBV5-1
D: NA
CDR3: CASSFTTGEQFF
DNA: TGCGCCAGCAGCTTCACCACAGGGGAGCAGTTCTTC